Included here is one TCR beta chain sequence, with context. These data belong to a study of blood T cell repertoires in COVID-19. Background on the study: Spain, Italy and the United States supplied samples that represented acute and convalescent COVID-19. Sample material is recorded as cDNA or gDNA derived from T cells, B-cell-depleted T cells, or PBMCs.

The CDR3 loop spans 13 amino acids. V was shortened by 3 bases and J by 5 bases, with 10 bases between the two germline ends. The germline V gene encodes CDR1 SEHNR and CDR2 FQNEAQ (reference sequence). As handled by the study authors: Counts of nucleated cells, estimated from reference gene primer amplification, were obtained. Sequencing was performed with immunoSEQ multiplex PCR; in TCRdb, only in-frame clones are kept and a portion is missing. V, J and clone size are taken as reported in that table, and D and trimming were inferred from the DNA itself. The sample lists around 500,000 clones; approximately 85% were seen once.

The TCR originated in a human donor in a cohort sampled during active COVID-19. Sequenced sample: peripheral blood. The V and J genes are TRBV7-9 and TRBJ1-1; no reliable D call. CDR3 region: CASSFVPETEAFF. The CDR3 DNA sequence: TGTGCCAGCAGCTTTGTCCCTGAGACTGAAGCTTTCTTT.